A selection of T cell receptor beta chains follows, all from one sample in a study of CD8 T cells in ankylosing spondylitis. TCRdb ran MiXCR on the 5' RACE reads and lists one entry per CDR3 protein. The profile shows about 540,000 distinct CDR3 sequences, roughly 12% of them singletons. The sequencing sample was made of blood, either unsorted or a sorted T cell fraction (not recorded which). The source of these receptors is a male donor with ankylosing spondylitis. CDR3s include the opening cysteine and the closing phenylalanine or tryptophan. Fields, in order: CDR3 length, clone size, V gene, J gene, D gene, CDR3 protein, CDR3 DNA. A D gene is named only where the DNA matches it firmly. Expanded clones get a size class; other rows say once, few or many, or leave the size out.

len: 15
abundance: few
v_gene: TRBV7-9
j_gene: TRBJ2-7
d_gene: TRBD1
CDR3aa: CASSARTGDAYEQYF
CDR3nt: TGTGCCAGCAGCGCTAGGACAGGGGACGCCTACGAGCAGTACTTC

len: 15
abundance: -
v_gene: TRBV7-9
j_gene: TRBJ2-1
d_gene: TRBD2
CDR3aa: CASSLLAGGRVEQFF
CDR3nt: TGTGCCAGCAGCTTGCTAGCGGGAGGTCGCGTTGAGCAGTTCTTC

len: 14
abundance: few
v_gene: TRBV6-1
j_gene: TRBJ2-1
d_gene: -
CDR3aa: CASSEGRRDNEQFF
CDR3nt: TGTGCCAGCAGTGAAGGGCGGAGAGACAATGAGCAGTTCTTC

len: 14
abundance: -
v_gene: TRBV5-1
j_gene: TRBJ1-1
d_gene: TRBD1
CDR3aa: CASQKGAENTEAFF
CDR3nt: TGCGCCAGCCAAAAGGGGGCCGAGAACACTGAAGCTTTCTTT

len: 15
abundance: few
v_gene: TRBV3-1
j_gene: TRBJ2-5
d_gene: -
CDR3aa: CASSSYPSGEETQYF
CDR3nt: TGTGCCAGCAGCTCTTACCCTTCAGGGGAAGAGACCCAGTACTTC

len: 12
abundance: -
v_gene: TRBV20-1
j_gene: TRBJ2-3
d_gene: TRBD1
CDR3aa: CRTGVSTDTQYF
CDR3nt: TGCAGGACAGGGGTCAGCACAGATACGCAGTATTTT

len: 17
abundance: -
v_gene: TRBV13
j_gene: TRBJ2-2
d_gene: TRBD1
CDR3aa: CASSDRQGAFLTGELFF
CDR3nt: TGTGCCAGCAGCGACCGACAGGGGGCGTTTTTAACCGGGGAGCTGTTTTTT

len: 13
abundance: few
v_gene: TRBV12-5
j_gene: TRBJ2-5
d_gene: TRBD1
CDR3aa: CASGDGQDETQYF
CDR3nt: TGTGCTAGTGGTGACGGACAGGACGAGACCCAGTACTTC

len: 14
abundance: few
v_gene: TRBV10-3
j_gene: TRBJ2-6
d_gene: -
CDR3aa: CAISVNSGANVLTF
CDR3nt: TGTGCCATCAGTGTCAACTCTGGGGCCAACGTCCTGACTTTC

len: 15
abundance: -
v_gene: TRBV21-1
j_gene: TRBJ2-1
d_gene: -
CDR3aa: CASSTPGTTYNEQFF
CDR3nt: TGTGCCAGCAGCACCCCAGGGACTACCTACAATGAGCAGTTCTTC

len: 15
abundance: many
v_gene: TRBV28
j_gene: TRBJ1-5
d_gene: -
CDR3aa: CASTSGPQGGQPQHF
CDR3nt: TGTGCCAGCACCAGCGGACCACAGGGCGGCCAGCCCCAGCATTTT

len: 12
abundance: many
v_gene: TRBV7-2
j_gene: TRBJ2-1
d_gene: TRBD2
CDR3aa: CASSFSGTEQFF
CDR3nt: TGTGCCAGCAGCTTTAGCGGGACTGAGCAGTTCTTC

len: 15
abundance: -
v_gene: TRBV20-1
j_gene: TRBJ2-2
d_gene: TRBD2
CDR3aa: CSARVQRDDTGELFF
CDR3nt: TGCAGTGCTAGAGTTCAGCGGGACGACACCGGGGAGCTGTTTTTT

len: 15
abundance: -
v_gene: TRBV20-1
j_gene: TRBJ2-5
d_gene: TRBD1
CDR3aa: CSASQGQRNQETQYF
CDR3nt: TGCAGTGCTAGCCAGGGACAGAGAAACCAAGAGACCCAGTACTTC

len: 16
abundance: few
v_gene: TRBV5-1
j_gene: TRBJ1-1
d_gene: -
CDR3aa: CASSLAGVEIGTEAFF
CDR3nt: TGCGCCAGCAGCTTGGCCGGGGTGGAGATAGGCACTGAAGCTTTCTTT

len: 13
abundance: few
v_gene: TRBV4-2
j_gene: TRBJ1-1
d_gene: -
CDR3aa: CASSHDKNTEAFF
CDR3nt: TGTGCCAGCAGCCACGACAAGAACACTGAAGCTTTCTTT

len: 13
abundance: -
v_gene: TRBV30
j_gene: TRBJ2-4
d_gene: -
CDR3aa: CAWSASPKNIQYF
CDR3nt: TGTGCCTGGAGTGCCTCTCCCAAAAACATTCAGTACTTC

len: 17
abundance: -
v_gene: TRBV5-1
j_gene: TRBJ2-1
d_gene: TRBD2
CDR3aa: CASSQGLAGTTYNEQFF
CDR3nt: TGCGCCAGCAGCCAGGGACTAGCGGGAACAACCTACAATGAGCAGTTCTTC

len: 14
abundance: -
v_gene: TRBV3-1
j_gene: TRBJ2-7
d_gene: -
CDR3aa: CASSSAVNSYEQYF
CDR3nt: TGTGCCAGCAGCTCAGCGGTAAACTCCTACGAGCAGTACTTC

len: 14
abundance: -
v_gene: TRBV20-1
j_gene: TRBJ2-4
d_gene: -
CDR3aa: CSARFGTLKNIQYF
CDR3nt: TGCAGTGCTAGATTCGGGACTCTCAAAAACATTCAGTACTTC

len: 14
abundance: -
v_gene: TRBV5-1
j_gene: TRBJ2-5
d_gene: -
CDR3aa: CASSLSFYKETQYF
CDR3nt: TGCGCCAGCAGCTTGAGTTTTTATAAAGAGACCCAGTACTTC

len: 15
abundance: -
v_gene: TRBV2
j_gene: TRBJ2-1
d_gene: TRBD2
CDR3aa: CASSVELAGVSEQFF
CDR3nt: TGTGCCAGCAGTGTAGAACTAGCGGGAGTTAGTGAGCAGTTCTTC

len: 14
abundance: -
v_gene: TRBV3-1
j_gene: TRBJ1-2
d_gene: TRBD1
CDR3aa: CASSQAGRGYGYTF
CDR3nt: TGTGCCAGCAGCCAAGCGGGCAGGGGGTATGGCTACACCTTC

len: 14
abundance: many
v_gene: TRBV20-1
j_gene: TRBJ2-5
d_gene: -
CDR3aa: CSARNPRGGETQYF
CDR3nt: TGCAGTGCTAGAAACCCCCGGGGAGGAGAGACCCAGTACTTC

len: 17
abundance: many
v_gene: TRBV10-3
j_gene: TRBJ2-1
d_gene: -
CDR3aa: CAISARIGLAPVNEQFF
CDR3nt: TGTGCCATCAGTGCCCGGATCGGGCTAGCCCCCGTGAATGAGCAGTTCTTC

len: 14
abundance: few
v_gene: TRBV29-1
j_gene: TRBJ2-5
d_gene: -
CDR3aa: CSVRAVVVKETQYF
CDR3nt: TGCAGCGTCCGAGCGGTGGTCGTTAAAGAGACCCAGTACTTC

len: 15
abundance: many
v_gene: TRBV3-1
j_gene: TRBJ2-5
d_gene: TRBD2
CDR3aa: CASSTLAGGGETQYF
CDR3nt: TGTGCCAGCAGTACCCTAGCGGGAGGTGGAGAGACCCAGTACTTC

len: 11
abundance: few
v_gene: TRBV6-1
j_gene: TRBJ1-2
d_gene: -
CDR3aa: CASGIGYGYTF
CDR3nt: TGTGCCAGTGGAATTGGCTATGGCTACACCTTC

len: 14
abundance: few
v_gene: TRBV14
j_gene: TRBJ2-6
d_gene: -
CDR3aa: CASSQQLGANVLTF
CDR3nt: TGTGCCAGCAGCCAACAATTAGGGGCCAACGTCCTGACTTTC

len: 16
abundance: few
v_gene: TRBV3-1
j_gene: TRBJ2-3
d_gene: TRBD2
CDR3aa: CASSQGELAGRDTQYF
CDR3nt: TGTGCCAGCAGCCAAGGGGAACTAGCGGGGAGGGATACGCAGTATTTT

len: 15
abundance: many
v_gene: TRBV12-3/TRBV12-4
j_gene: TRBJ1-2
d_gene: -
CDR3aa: CASSLVLTGVYGYTF
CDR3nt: TGTGCCAGCAGTTTAGTTTTGACAGGCGTATATGGCTACACCTTC

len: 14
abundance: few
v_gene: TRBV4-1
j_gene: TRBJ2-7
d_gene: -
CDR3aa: CASSQDSLTYEQYF
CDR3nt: TGCGCCAGCAGCCAAGATTCCCTTACCTACGAGCAGTACTTC

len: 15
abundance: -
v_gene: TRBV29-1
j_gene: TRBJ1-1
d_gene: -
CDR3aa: CSVVPGTAGNTEAFF
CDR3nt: TGCAGCGTTGTACCCGGGACGGCGGGGAACACTGAAGCTTTCTTT

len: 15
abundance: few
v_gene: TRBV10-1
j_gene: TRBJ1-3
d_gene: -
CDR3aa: CASSEDTNSGNTIYF
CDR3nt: TGCGCCAGCAGTGAGGACACCAACTCTGGAAACACCATATATTTT

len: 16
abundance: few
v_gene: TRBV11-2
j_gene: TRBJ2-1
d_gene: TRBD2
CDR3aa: CASRPNSGVSYNEQFF
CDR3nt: TGTGCCAGCCGACCAAATAGCGGGGTCTCCTACAATGAGCAGTTCTTC

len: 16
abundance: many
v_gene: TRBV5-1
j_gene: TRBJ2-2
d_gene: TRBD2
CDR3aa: CASSSTSGRTTGELFF
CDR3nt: TGCGCCAGCAGCTCCACTAGCGGGAGGACCACCGGGGAGCTGTTTTTT

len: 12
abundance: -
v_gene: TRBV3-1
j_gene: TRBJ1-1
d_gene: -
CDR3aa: CASSQGTRKAFF
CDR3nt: TGTGCCAGCAGCCAAGGGACCCGTAAAGCTTTCTTT